The rows below give T cell receptor beta chains drawn from one sample of a study of vaccination and CD4 T cells after COVID-19. The antigens of these receptors remain unknown. TCRdb reanalysed the PCR reads using MiXCR and keeps one entry per CDR3 protein. The sample holds about 26,000 distinct CDR3 sequences, around three fifths seen once. Sequencing was performed on CD4+ T cells from blood, cultured in vitro. The receptors shown here come from a human donor who had recovered from COVID-19. Both conserved end residues are part of each CDR3. The D gene is left open where the match is weak.

cdr3_aa: CASSPPGSGTGETEAFF
v_call: TRBV18
d_call: NA
j_call: TRBJ1-1

cdr3_aa: CASSSGGVVKNIQYF
v_call: TRBV7-2
d_call: NA
j_call: TRBJ2-4

cdr3_aa: CASSLVGGMNTEAFF
v_call: TRBV7-2
d_call: NA
j_call: TRBJ1-1

cdr3_aa: CASSEGRFQETQYF
v_call: TRBV5-1
d_call: NA
j_call: TRBJ2-5

cdr3_aa: CATSRDRGTNEKLFF
v_call: TRBV15
d_call: TRBD1
j_call: TRBJ1-4

cdr3_aa: CASSTGLAVEAQFF
v_call: TRBV19
d_call: TRBD2
j_call: TRBJ2-1

cdr3_aa: CASSFGGLNSPLHF
v_call: TRBV7-3
d_call: NA
j_call: TRBJ1-6

cdr3_aa: CASSLAVEQYF
v_call: TRBV7-2
d_call: NA
j_call: TRBJ2-7

cdr3_aa: CASSSVDLWRYTF
v_call: TRBV28
d_call: NA
j_call: TRBJ1-2

cdr3_aa: CASSPGSGRSGANVLTF
v_call: TRBV4-1
d_call: NA
j_call: TRBJ2-6

cdr3_aa: CSARDRLLVGPYNEQFF
v_call: TRBV20-1
d_call: NA
j_call: TRBJ2-1

cdr3_aa: CATSDSDRARRNQPQHF
v_call: TRBV24-1
d_call: TRBD1
j_call: TRBJ1-5

cdr3_aa: CAITGTSGSLQYF
v_call: TRBV10-3
d_call: TRBD2
j_call: TRBJ2-7

cdr3_aa: CASRQGGTDTQYF
v_call: TRBV6-1
d_call: TRBD1
j_call: TRBJ2-3

cdr3_aa: CASSYLRGSGNTGELFF
v_call: TRBV6-2/TRBV6-3
d_call: NA
j_call: TRBJ2-2

cdr3_aa: CASSQDRRGGSTEAFF
v_call: TRBV4-3
d_call: NA
j_call: TRBJ1-1

cdr3_aa: CASSPRQGHRPNTEAFF
v_call: TRBV7-9
d_call: TRBD1
j_call: TRBJ1-1

cdr3_aa: CASSIPGGREKAQHF
v_call: TRBV19
d_call: NA
j_call: TRBJ1-5

cdr3_aa: CSAVDRGTEAFF
v_call: TRBV20-1
d_call: TRBD1
j_call: TRBJ1-1

cdr3_aa: CAWSVVAALSDTQYF
v_call: TRBV30
d_call: NA
j_call: TRBJ2-3

cdr3_aa: CSATGTSGRDSYEQYF
v_call: TRBV20-1
d_call: TRBD2
j_call: TRBJ2-7

cdr3_aa: CSARERAQQFF
v_call: TRBV20-1
d_call: NA
j_call: TRBJ2-1

cdr3_aa: CSAQDRVGEKLFF
v_call: TRBV20-1
d_call: TRBD1
j_call: TRBJ1-4

cdr3_aa: CASSPIALKRELQNEQFF
v_call: TRBV4-1
d_call: TRBD2
j_call: TRBJ2-1

cdr3_aa: CATSDPTGIEGEFPYEQYF
v_call: TRBV24-1
d_call: TRBD1
j_call: TRBJ2-7

cdr3_aa: CATSSGGGNRQPQHF
v_call: TRBV24-1
d_call: NA
j_call: TRBJ1-5

cdr3_aa: CASSRQVGNTGELFF
v_call: TRBV7-9
d_call: NA
j_call: TRBJ2-2

cdr3_aa: CSAQLGSGKETQYF
v_call: TRBV20-1
d_call: NA
j_call: TRBJ2-5

cdr3_aa: CASSSNSGGANTEAFF
v_call: TRBV11-2
d_call: TRBD1
j_call: TRBJ1-1

cdr3_aa: CATRPPGLAGAGDTQYF
v_call: TRBV15
d_call: TRBD2
j_call: TRBJ2-3

cdr3_aa: CAISRNPEETQYF
v_call: TRBV10-3
d_call: NA
j_call: TRBJ2-5

cdr3_aa: CASTGNQPQHF
v_call: TRBV27
d_call: NA
j_call: TRBJ1-5

cdr3_aa: CASSPQTMGSSDTQYF
v_call: TRBV6-4
d_call: NA
j_call: TRBJ2-3

cdr3_aa: CSARDRRGTTNEKLFF
v_call: TRBV20-1
d_call: NA
j_call: TRBJ1-4

cdr3_aa: CASSLNYNSPLHF
v_call: TRBV19
d_call: NA
j_call: TRBJ1-6

cdr3_aa: CASGPRGVPSYEQYF
v_call: TRBV27
d_call: TRBD2
j_call: TRBJ2-7

cdr3_aa: CASSTGRRSYEQYF
v_call: TRBV6-1
d_call: NA
j_call: TRBJ2-7

cdr3_aa: CSASPGPEAFF
v_call: TRBV20-1
d_call: NA
j_call: TRBJ1-1

cdr3_aa: CASSEGQGDYYEQYF
v_call: TRBV6-1
d_call: TRBD1
j_call: TRBJ2-7

cdr3_aa: CASSRSQGKTDTQYF
v_call: TRBV7-2
d_call: TRBD1
j_call: TRBJ2-3

cdr3_aa: CAISVDSYGYTF
v_call: TRBV10-3
d_call: NA
j_call: TRBJ1-2

cdr3_aa: CASSATGYTEAFF
v_call: TRBV6-2/TRBV6-3
d_call: NA
j_call: TRBJ1-1

cdr3_aa: CASSLRTQYF
v_call: TRBV2
d_call: NA
j_call: TRBJ2-5

cdr3_aa: CASSRGVGQGDTEAFF
v_call: TRBV25-1
d_call: TRBD1
j_call: TRBJ1-1

cdr3_aa: CASSIQSYSYEQYF
v_call: TRBV28
d_call: NA
j_call: TRBJ2-7

cdr3_aa: CASSPSPGQPLNEKLFF
v_call: TRBV5-6
d_call: TRBD1
j_call: TRBJ1-4

cdr3_aa: CSATGTSGRMAYEQYF
v_call: TRBV20-1
d_call: TRBD2
j_call: TRBJ2-7

cdr3_aa: CASSLATPNQPQHF
v_call: TRBV7-2
d_call: NA
j_call: TRBJ1-5

cdr3_aa: CASSFARVQPQHF
v_call: TRBV12-3/TRBV12-4
d_call: NA
j_call: TRBJ1-5

cdr3_aa: CASSKRRDSNQPQHF
v_call: TRBV21-1
d_call: NA
j_call: TRBJ1-5

cdr3_aa: CASSQAGPSGTYEQYF
v_call: TRBV4-2
d_call: TRBD2
j_call: TRBJ2-7

cdr3_aa: CASRNLNRPPDEQFF
v_call: TRBV28
d_call: NA
j_call: TRBJ2-1

cdr3_aa: CSASSGGLDTQYF
v_call: TRBV20-1
d_call: NA
j_call: TRBJ2-3

cdr3_aa: CASSPYGGGTYEQYF
v_call: TRBV7-2
d_call: NA
j_call: TRBJ2-7